This entry lists 26 T cell receptor beta chains sequenced from one sample in a study of blood T cell repertoires in COVID-19. Sequenced by immunoSEQ multiplex PCR; TCRdb stores in-frame clones only, minus some. The sample includes nearly 85,000 clones, approximately 82% of them seen just once. Sequenced sample: peripheral blood. The receptor source for this set is a woman in her fifties or sixties with acute or convalescent COVID-19.

This rearrangement joins TRBV10-3 to TRBJ2-5; weak D call: TRBD1 (7 bases). This CDR3 has 13 residues. Germline CDR1 is ENHRY and CDR2 is SYGVKD. Trimming cost V 6 bases and J 1 base, with 9 bases left between them. The CDR3 nucleotides are TGTGCCATCAGGCGGGACAGCCAAGAGACCCAGTACTTC. Its translation is CAIRRDSQETQYF.

In its sample, this clone was seen once. The chain links TRBV12-5 to TRBJ1-6, with TRBD1 matching 8 bases. Germline loops: CDR1 LGHNT, CDR2 FRNRAP. The junction had 5 bases not matched to a gene; V was cut back by 4 bases and J by 6 bases. The CDR3 totals 15 residues. CDR3 residues: CASGWGTGGNSPLHF. The CDR3 DNA follows: TGTGCTAGTGGTTGGGGAACAGGGGGTAATTCACCCCTCCACTTT.

This chain connects TRBV7-2 to TRBJ2-4; 12 nucleotides agree with TRBD2. V dropped 5 bases and J dropped 1; count of bases not matched to a gene: 6. CDR1 is SGHTA, CDR2 FQGNSA, per germline. CDR3 length equals 17 residues. CDR3 protein: CASSPRTSGVAKNIQYF. CDR3 DNA sequence: TGTGCCAGCAGCCCCCGGACTAGCGGGGTGGCCAAAAACATTCAGTACTTC.

This chain's CDR3 is CASSLRLERGGPADTQYF. The CDR3 DNA is TGTGCCAGCAGCTTACGCCTCGAGCGGGGGGGACCCGCAGATACGCAGTATTTT. This sequence joins TRBV7-8 and TRBJ2-3; TRBD2 matches 10 bases. V was pared by 2 bases and J by 4 bases, with 12 bases of the junction left unmatched. The CDR3 covers 18 residues. The germline CDR1 and CDR2 sequences are SGHVS and FQNEAQ.

To note about this clone: Relative to the germline gene, one junction end is altered; a read error may explain this. The rearrangement uses TRBV29-1 and TRBJ2-3; TRBD2 might be the D (5 bases). Germline V gene sequence: CDR1 SQVTM, CDR2 ANQGSEA. CDR3 length: 13 residues. The CDR3, as DNA: TGCAGCGTGGTCCGGGGATCCCAGTCTCCAAAACATTTT. It encodes CSVVRGSQSPKHF.

The rearrangement uses TRBV2 and TRBJ2-1, with D maybe TRBD2 (5 bases). The CDR3 is made up of 13 amino acids. CDR1 and CDR2 from the germline V gene are SNHLY and FYNNEI. V lost 4 bases, J lost 5 bases, and 9 bases lay in between. CDR3 sequence: CASSGVANNEQFF. The CDR3 nucleotides are TGTGCCAGCAGTGGGGTAGCGAACAATGAGCAGTTCTTC.

This rearrangement joins TRBV6-6 to TRBJ1-2, with 7 bases identical to TRBD1. CDR1 and CDR2 (germline): MNHNY, SVGAGI (reference sequence). After removal of 2 bases from V and 4 bases from J, the junction contained 4 bases not matched to a gene. CDR3 length: 14 residues. The CDR3, as DNA: TGTGCCAGCAGTTACCAGGGGGACACCTATGGCTACACCTTC. It translates to CASSYQGDTYGYTF.

This rearrangement joins TRBV6-2 or TRBV6-3 to TRBJ1-1; possible D gene TRBD1, 5 bases. Germline V gene lookup returns CDR1 MNHEY and CDR2 SVGEGT. Trimming left V 0 bases short and J 0 bases short, with 8 bases between. There are 15 residues in the CDR3. CDR3 sequence reads: CASSYSATVNTEAFF. DNA for the CDR3: TGTGCCAGCAGTTACTCAGCGACAGTGAACACTGAAGCTTTCTTT.

The V and J genes are TRBV5-8 and TRBJ1-4; D gene ambiguous. The CDR3 extends over 14 amino acids. Germline loops: CDR1 SGHTS, CDR2 YDEGEE. Trimming cost V 4 bases and J 8 bases, with 15 bases left between them. The CDR3: CASSQKRALEKLFF. Here the CDR3 DNA reads TGTGCCAGCAGCCAGAAGAGGGCCCTAGAAAAACTGTTTTTT.

This chain links TRBV6-1 with TRBJ2-5, with a possible D match to TRBD1 (6 bases). Trimming cost V 2 bases and J 4 bases, with 8 bases left between them. The CDR3 has 13 amino acids. CDR1 and CDR2 (germline): MNHNS, SASEGT. CDR3 DNA: TGTGCCAGCAGTGAAATCAGGGGAGAGACCCAGTACTTC. As protein: CASSEIRGETQYF.

Only a few counts were recorded for this clone. At the DNA level, this CDR3 is encoded by other sequences in the same sample as well. The chain couples TRBV7-3 to TRBJ2-3; 11 nucleotides align to TRBD2. Germline V gives CDR1 SGHTA, CDR2 FQGTGA. J gave up 3 bases and V 5 bases, and 4 bases lay outside the gene matches. This CDR3 region has 15 residues. CDR3 loop: CASSRSGGATDTQYF. The CDR3 DNA reads TGTGCCAGCAGCCGTAGCGGGGGGGCGACAGATACGCAGTATTTT.

The chain links TRBV18 to TRBJ1-4; the match to TRBD1 covers 9 bases. This CDR3 spans 15 amino acids. The J segment lost 8 bases and the V segment lost 6 bases, leaving 10 bases of the junction unmatched. Per the germline V gene, CDR1 is KGHSH and CDR2 is LQKENI. The CDR3 DNA follows: TGTGCCAGCTCGCCAGGGACAGGGCTGATCGAAAAACTGTTTTTT. It encodes CASSPGTGLIEKLFF.

V gene TRBV5-4 combines with J gene TRBJ1-2; D remains ambiguous. Germline V CDR1 and CDR2: SGHNT, YYREEE (reference sequence). The CDR3 contains 15 residues. V was trimmed by 1 base and J by 4 bases, leaving 14 bases between them. The CDR3 loop reads CASSLPADGLYGYTF. For the CDR3, the DNA is TGTGCCAGCAGCTTGCCAGCGGACGGACTCTATGGCTACACCTTC.

This clone was counted a few times. The CDR3 region is CASSLRTGRYGYTF. DNA of the CDR3: TGTGCCAGCAGCCTCAGGACAGGGCGCTATGGCTACACCTTC. V is TRBV27 and J is TRBJ1-2; 8 positions agree with TRBD1. CDR3 size: 14 residues. The V segment lost 6 bases and the J segment 4 bases; nucleotides outside the gene matches: 7. Germline assignment: CDR1 MNHEY and CDR2 SMNVEV (reference sequence).

This clone was observed a single time. The V gene is TRBV6-5, the J gene TRBJ2-1, with 9 bases identical to TRBD1. Trimming at V came to 6 bases and at J to 5 bases, leaving 2 bases not matched to a gene. CDR1 is MNHEY, CDR2 SVGAGI, per germline. There are 13 residues in the CDR3. The CDR3 sequence: CASSWTGDNEQFF. Written as DNA, the CDR3 is TGTGCCAGCAGCTGGACAGGGGACAATGAGCAGTTCTTC.

The chain links TRBV3-1 (or the pseudogene TRBV3-2) to TRBJ1-6, with 7 bases aligning to TRBD1. V was clipped by 0 bases and J by 9 bases; unmatched bases: 2. The CDR3 totals 14 residues. CDR1 is LGHDT and CDR2 is YNNKEL in the germline V gene (reference sequence). CDR3 DNA: TGTGCCAGCAGCCAAGAGACAGGGCTTTCACCCCTCCACTTT. Its translation is CASSQETGLSPLHF.

In this sample, this clone turned up once. This chain links TRBV11-2 with TRBJ1-5; D remains ambiguous. The germline V and J ends were trimmed by 1 base and 3 bases, with 4 bases remaining between them. CDR3 size: 13 residues. The germline V gene has CDR1 SGHAT and CDR2 FQNNGV. The CDR3 here is CASSLVYNQPQHF. The DNA of the CDR3 is TGTGCCAGCAGCTTAGTTTACAATCAGCCCCAGCATTTT. Drawing the rest from reference TRBV11-2 and TRBJ1-5, the complete variable domain is EAGVAQSPRYKIIEKRQSVAFWCNPISGHATLYWYQQILGQGPKLLIQFQNNGVVDDSQLPKDRFSAERLKGVDSTLKIQPAKLEDSAVYLCASSLVYNQPQHFGDGTRLSIL.

Details on this clone: The junction does not match germline at one end; this may be a read error. Other DNA sequences in this sample translate to the same CDR3. V gene TRBV11-3 combines with J gene TRBJ2-3; D possibly corresponds to TRBD2 (5 bases). In germline, CDR1 is SGHNT, CDR2 YENEEA. This CDR3 region has 15 residues. DNA for the CDR3: TGTGCCAGCAGCTTAGGTTCGGGAATCACAGATACACAGTATTTT. As protein: CASSLGSGITDTQYF.

CDR3 in DNA: TGTGCCAGTAGTACGACCGGGACAGGGGCCAACGAGCAGTACTTC. Amino acid sequence: CASSTTGTGANEQYF. The V gene is TRBV19, the J gene TRBJ2-7, with 10 bases matching TRBD1. From germline, CDR1 is LNHDA and CDR2 SQIVND (reference sequence). V was clipped by 4 bases and J by 5 bases; unmatched bases: 8. The CDR3 length is 15 residues. Based on the CDR3 plus reference TRBV19 and TRBJ2-7, the full variable domain is DGGITQSPKYLFRKEGQNVTLSCEQNLNHDAMYWYRQDPGQGLRLIYYSQIVNDFQKGDIAEGYSVSREKKESFPLTVTSAQKNPTAFYLCASSTTGTGANEQYFGPGTRLTVT.

V and J are TRBV19 and TRBJ2-7, with 8 bases that match TRBD1. V lost 5 bases and J lost 6; bases outside the gene matches: 9. This CDR3 contains 14 residues. CDR1 and CDR2 from the germline V gene are LNHDA and SQIVND (reference sequence). The CDR3 DNA follows: TGTGCCAGTAGTGCCGGACAGGGAGCCAGCGAGCAGTACTTC. It encodes CASSAGQGASEQYF.

The V and J genes are TRBV7-8 and TRBJ1-6; TRBD1 aligns across 7 bases. The CDR3 extends over 16 amino acids. The germline CDR1 and CDR2 sequences are SGHVS and FQNEAQ. After removal of 5 bases from V and 0 bases from J, the junction contained 4 bases not matched to a gene. The CDR3 DNA is TGTGCCAGCAGCCACAGGGGAAGCTCCTATAATTCACCCCTCCACTTT. This codes for CASSHRGSSYNSPLHF.

The chain combines TRBV2 with TRBJ1-1; D is perhaps TRBD1 (6 bases). Germline V gives CDR1 SNHLY, CDR2 FYNNEI. The length of the CDR3 is 13 residues. Trimming pared 7 bases from V and 1 base from J, leaving 10 bases between. The CDR3 here is CASNKDRNTEAFF. CDR3 in DNA: TGTGCCAGCAACAAGGACAGGAACACTGAAGCTTTCTTT.

The V and J genes are TRBV11-3 and TRBJ2-3, with a tentative D call TRBD2 (7 bases). Germline CDR1 is SGHNT and CDR2 is YENEEA. Trimming left V 3 bases short and J 3 bases short, with 13 bases between. The CDR3 is 15 residues long. The CDR3 region is CASSLGGLATDTQYF. The CDR3 bases are TGTGCCAGCAGCTTGGGGGGGCTAGCGACAGATACGCAGTATTTT.

The rearrangement uses TRBV5-1 and TRBJ2-2; D is unresolved. With 0 bases removed from V and 3 bases from J, the gap between germline ends came to 6 bases. The CDR3 sequence is 14 residues long. The germline V gene has CDR1 SGHRS and CDR2 YFSETQ. The CDR3: CASSLAIDTGELFF. In DNA form, the CDR3 reads TGCGCCAGCAGCTTGGCTATCGACACCGGGGAGCTGTTTTTT. Together with reference TRBV5-1 and TRBJ2-2, the CDR3 gives the full variable domain: KAGVTQTPRYLIKTRGQQVTLSCSPISGHRSVSWYQQTPGQGLQFLFEYFSETQRNKGNFPGRFSGRQFSNSRSEMNVSTLELGDSALYLCASSLAIDTGELFFGEGSRLTVL.

The rearrangement uses TRBV7-9 and TRBJ1-6; TRBD1 aligns across 10 bases. Germline CDR1 reads SEHNR; CDR2 reads FQNEAQ (reference sequence). The CDR3 contains 15 residues. The J segment lost 7 bases and the V segment lost 5 bases, leaving 5 bases of the junction unmatched. CDR3 nucleotide sequence: TGTGCCAGCAGCCCGCCGGGACAGGGGAATTCACCCCTCCACTTT. Translating it yields CASSPPGQGNSPLHF.

This chain uses TRBV11-2 with TRBJ1-1; D gene ambiguous. The germline V and J ends were trimmed by 1 base and 8 bases, with 11 bases remaining between them. CDR1 is SGHAT and CDR2 is FQNNGV in the germline V gene. This CDR3 is built from 13 residues. The CDR3 is CASSLVQVVEAFF. CDR3 in DNA: TGTGCCAGCAGCTTAGTCCAGGTGGTCGAAGCTTTCTTT.